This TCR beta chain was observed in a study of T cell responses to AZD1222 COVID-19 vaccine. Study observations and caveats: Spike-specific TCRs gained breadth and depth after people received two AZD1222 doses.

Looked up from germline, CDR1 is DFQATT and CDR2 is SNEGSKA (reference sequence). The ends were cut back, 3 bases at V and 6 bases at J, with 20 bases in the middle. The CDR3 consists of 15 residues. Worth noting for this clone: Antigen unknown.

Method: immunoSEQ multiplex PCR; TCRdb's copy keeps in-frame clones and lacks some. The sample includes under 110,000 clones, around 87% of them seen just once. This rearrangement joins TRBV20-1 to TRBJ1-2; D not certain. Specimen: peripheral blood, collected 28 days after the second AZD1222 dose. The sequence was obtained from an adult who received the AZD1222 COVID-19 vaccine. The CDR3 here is CSASYVKTDENGYTF. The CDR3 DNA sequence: TGCAGTGCTAGTTATGTTAAAACGGATGAAAATGGCTACACCTTC.